The clone carrying this TCR beta chain was seen ten or more times. The antigen is unknown. The record originates from a study of early T cells in non-severe SARS-CoV-2 infection. On the study more broadly: Chains were not paired, and sequencing was done on bulk RNA from unsorted whole blood.

Germline V gene data show CDR1 as MNHEY and CDR2 as SVGEGT. With 5 bases removed from V and 1 base from J, the gap between germline ends came to 14 bases. CDR3 length: 15 amino acids. General study points: Anti-spike CD8 responses were favored in VDJdb matching, and private and CD4 specificities were missed.

Attachment of unique molecular identifiers to individual cDNA molecules was performed. TCRdb re-called the 5' RACE reads through MiXCR, storing one row per CDR3 protein. Here the sample spans 75,000 to 100,000 distinct CDR3 sequences, roughly 14% being singletons. This receptor was identified in an adult who was a healthcare worker with PCR-confirmed SARS-CoV-2 infection or an uninfected control (not recorded which). Sequenced: whole blood. V and J are TRBV6-2 or TRBV6-3 and TRBJ1-2; D possibly corresponds to TRBD1 (5 bases). In nucleotides, the CDR3 is TGTGCCAGCAGTCCGCGCCGGGACGGTAACTATGGCTACACCTTC. This translates into CASSPRRDGNYGYTF.